This T cell receptor (beta chain) was recovered during a study of shared clonotypes between healthy human individuals. For the study at large: CD4 naive cells filled three plates per donor, CD4 memory three, CD8 naive two and CD8 memory one.

Study-wide results and caveats: Rarefaction gave evidence that sorted-subset sequencing remained incomplete despite large depth.

Only in-frame clones appear in the TCRdb table, and some are missing; sequencing was by immunoSEQ multiplex PCR. The sample records 1,500,000 or so clones, roughly 96% being singletons. Nashville, Tennessee was home to all donors, who were Caucasian adults. In the CD4+ fraction, cells were divided into CD45RA+ naive and CD45RA-negative memory subsets. As for this clone: Its cognate antigen is unknown. Germline and junction disagree at one end, which may indicate a read error.

The CDR3 is 13 residues long. Germline V gene data show CDR1 as MNHNS and CDR2 as SASEGT. The chain combines TRBV6-1 with TRBJ1-1; D gene unclear. The sequenced sample was naive CD4+ T cells sorted from blood. The subset was: CD45RA+ positively selected. This receptor was obtained from a man aged 30 to 39 in good health. The CDR3 here is CASSEGQVTQAFF. CDR3 bases: TGTGCCAGCAGTGAAGGGCAGGTCACTCAAGCTTTCTTT.